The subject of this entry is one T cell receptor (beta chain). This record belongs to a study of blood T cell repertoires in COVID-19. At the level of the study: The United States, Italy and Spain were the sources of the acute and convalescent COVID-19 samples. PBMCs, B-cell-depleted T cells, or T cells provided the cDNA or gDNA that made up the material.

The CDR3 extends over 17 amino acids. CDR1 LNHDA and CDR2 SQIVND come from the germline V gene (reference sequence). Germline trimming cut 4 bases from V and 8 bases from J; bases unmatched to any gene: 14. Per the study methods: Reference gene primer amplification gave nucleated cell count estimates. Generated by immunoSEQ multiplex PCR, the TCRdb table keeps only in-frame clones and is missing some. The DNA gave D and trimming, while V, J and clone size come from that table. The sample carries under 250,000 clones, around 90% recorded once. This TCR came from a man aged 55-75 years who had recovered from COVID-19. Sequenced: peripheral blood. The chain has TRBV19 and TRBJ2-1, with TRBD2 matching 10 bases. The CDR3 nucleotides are TGTGCCAGTAGTACCAACCTGAGGGGGAGCGGGAGGGATGAGCAGTTCTTC. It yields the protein CASSTNLRGSGRDEQFF. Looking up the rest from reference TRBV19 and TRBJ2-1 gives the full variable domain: DGGITQSPKYLFRKEGQNVTLSCEQNLNHDAMYWYRQDPGQGLRLIYYSQIVNDFQKGDIAEGYSVSREKKESFPLTVTSAQKNPTAFYLCASSTNLRGSGRDEQFFGPGTRLTVL.